Listed below are T cell receptor beta chains from one sample, sequenced in a study of T cell repertoires in cytomegalovirus infection. No antigens are known for them. TCRdb passed the reads through MiXCR, listing each CDR3 protein once. The table records around 340,000 distinct CDR3 sequences, roughly 28% of them present only once. This sample comprised cultured PBMCs, obtained from culture after CMV antigen stimulation. These receptors were taken from a human donor in good health (CMV status not recorded). Some clones in this sample may be carry-over from other donors' samples. The CDR3 runs from the conserved cysteine through the conserved F or W. The order of the fields is clone size, J gene, D gene, V gene, CDR3 protein, CDR3 DNA. A D gene is named only where the DNA matches it firmly. Clone size is not always given. Where it is, it says once, few, many or a class for expanded clones.

clone_size: many
j_call: TRBJ2-1
d_call: NA
v_call: TRBV12-3/TRBV12-4
cdr3_aa: CASRGRASRRNEQFF
cdr3_nt: TGTGCCAGCAGGGGCCGAGCGTCTCGAAGGAATGAGCAGTTCTTC

clone_size: NA
j_call: TRBJ1-1
d_call: NA
v_call: TRBV10-3
cdr3_aa: CAMRRSNTEAFF
cdr3_nt: TGTGCCATGAGAAGGTCGAACACTGAAGCTTTCTTT

clone_size: few
j_call: TRBJ1-5
d_call: TRBD1
v_call: TRBV7-8
cdr3_aa: CASSLEGGTQPQHF
cdr3_nt: TGTGCCAGCAGCTTAGAAGGGGGCACTCAGCCCCAGCATTTT

clone_size: NA
j_call: TRBJ2-7
d_call: NA
v_call: TRBV5-5
cdr3_aa: CASVPLDGPYEQYF
cdr3_nt: TGTGCCAGCGTTCCTTTGGACGGACCCTACGAGCAGTACTTC

clone_size: few
j_call: TRBJ2-2
d_call: TRBD1
v_call: TRBV7-9
cdr3_aa: CASSPGQVGTGELFF
cdr3_nt: TGTGCCAGCAGCCCCGGACAGGTCGGAACCGGGGAGCTGTTTTTT

clone_size: NA
j_call: TRBJ2-3
d_call: NA
v_call: TRBV9
cdr3_aa: CASSPSWGGPDTQYF
cdr3_nt: TGTGCCAGCAGCCCCTCCTGGGGGGGCCCAGATACGCAGTATTTT

clone_size: once
j_call: TRBJ2-7
d_call: NA
v_call: TRBV2
cdr3_aa: CASSVMERSAVAYEQYF
cdr3_nt: TGTGCCAGCAGTGTTATGGAGAGGAGCGCTGTGGCCTACGAGCAGTACTTC

clone_size: many
j_call: TRBJ2-5
d_call: NA
v_call: TRBV7-2
cdr3_aa: CASTRTAQETQYF
cdr3_nt: TGTGCCAGCACTCGGACAGCACAAGAGACCCAGTACTTC

clone_size: many
j_call: TRBJ2-1
d_call: TRBD2
v_call: TRBV19
cdr3_aa: CASSISGRVSEQFF
cdr3_nt: TGTGCCAGTAGTATTAGCGGGAGGGTTAGTGAGCAGTTCTTC

clone_size: few
j_call: TRBJ1-1
d_call: NA
v_call: TRBV19
cdr3_aa: CASSDRGKGEAFF
cdr3_nt: TGTGCCAGTAGTGACAGAGGGAAGGGTGAAGCTTTCTTT

clone_size: many
j_call: TRBJ1-5
d_call: TRBD1
v_call: TRBV19
cdr3_aa: CASSRPGQTPSQPQHF
cdr3_nt: TGTGCCAGTAGTCGACCGGGACAGACACCGAGTCAGCCCCAGCATTTT

clone_size: NA
j_call: TRBJ2-5
d_call: TRBD2
v_call: TRBV7-4
cdr3_aa: CASSLASGETGETQYF
cdr3_nt: TGTGCCAGCAGCTTAGCTAGCGGGGAGACTGGTGAGACCCAGTACTTC

clone_size: NA
j_call: TRBJ2-7
d_call: NA
v_call: TRBV7-2
cdr3_aa: CASSLERDPYF
cdr3_nt: TGTGCCAGCAGCTTAGAGAGGGACCCGTACTTC

clone_size: few
j_call: TRBJ2-3
d_call: TRBD2
v_call: TRBV28
cdr3_aa: CASSSPGLAGGLHTDTQYF
cdr3_nt: TGTGCCAGCAGTTCCCCCGGACTAGCGGGAGGGCTCCACACAGATACGCAGTATTTT

clone_size: few
j_call: TRBJ1-2
d_call: NA
v_call: TRBV7-8
cdr3_aa: CASSFLSWGQINYGYTF
cdr3_nt: TGTGCCAGCAGCTTCCTAAGCTGGGGGCAGATTAACTATGGCTACACCTTC

clone_size: NA
j_call: TRBJ2-5
d_call: TRBD2
v_call: TRBV7-2
cdr3_aa: CASSRRTSGGETQYF
cdr3_nt: TGTGCCAGCAGCCGCCGGACTAGCGGGGGAGAGACCCAGTACTTC

clone_size: many
j_call: TRBJ2-7
d_call: NA
v_call: TRBV7-6
cdr3_aa: CASSPRDSSYEQYF
cdr3_nt: TGTGCCAGCAGCCCGCGGGACAGCTCCTACGAGCAGTACTTC

clone_size: few
j_call: TRBJ1-2
d_call: TRBD1
v_call: TRBV15
cdr3_aa: CATSRGGGTGGSEHGYTF
cdr3_nt: TGTGCCACCAGCAGAGGGGGAGGGACAGGGGGAAGCGAGCATGGCTACACCTTC

clone_size: many
j_call: TRBJ2-7
d_call: NA
v_call: TRBV7-3
cdr3_aa: CASRSSGGDYEQYF
cdr3_nt: TGTGCCAGCAGATCCTCGGGTGGGGACTACGAGCAGTACTTC

clone_size: NA
j_call: TRBJ2-2
d_call: NA
v_call: TRBV7-4
cdr3_aa: CASSLQTPPMGELFF
cdr3_nt: TGTGCCAGCAGCTTACAGACTCCTCCGATGGGGGAGCTGTTTTTT

clone_size: NA
j_call: TRBJ1-4
d_call: NA
v_call: TRBV7-9
cdr3_aa: CASSSGTRLEKLFF
cdr3_nt: TGTGCCAGCAGCTCCGGGACAAGACTCGAAAAACTGTTTTTT

clone_size: few
j_call: TRBJ1-1
d_call: NA
v_call: TRBV28
cdr3_aa: CASSRAGANTEAFF
cdr3_nt: TGTGCCAGCAGTCGGGCTGGAGCGAACACTGAAGCTTTCTTT

clone_size: few
j_call: TRBJ1-1
d_call: NA
v_call: TRBV19
cdr3_aa: CASRPGPMNTEAFF
cdr3_nt: TGTGCCAGTAGACCGGGACCGATGAACACTGAAGCTTTCTTT

clone_size: NA
j_call: TRBJ2-4
d_call: TRBD2
v_call: TRBV29-1
cdr3_aa: CSVRTSGEPNIQYF
cdr3_nt: TGCAGCGTTCGGACTAGCGGGGAGCCAAACATTCAGTACTTC

clone_size: medium-sized
j_call: TRBJ1-5
d_call: NA
v_call: TRBV24-1
cdr3_aa: CATSDSRTGNQPQHF
cdr3_nt: TGTGCCACCAGTGATTCGAGGACAGGCAATCAGCCCCAGCATTTT

clone_size: few
j_call: TRBJ2-3
d_call: NA
v_call: TRBV2
cdr3_aa: CASSLSPSSGADTQYF
cdr3_nt: TGTGCCAGCAGTTTATCCCCTAGCTCCGGCGCAGATACGCAGTATTTT

clone_size: NA
j_call: TRBJ2-7
d_call: NA
v_call: TRBV6-1
cdr3_aa: CASANWGSSYEQYF
cdr3_nt: TGTGCCTCCGCTAACTGGGGGAGCTCCTACGAGCAGTACTTC

clone_size: NA
j_call: TRBJ1-6
d_call: NA
v_call: TRBV2
cdr3_aa: CASRVTGTQDSPLHF
cdr3_nt: TGTGCCAGCAGAGTCACCGGGACTCAGGATTCACCCCTCCACTTT